This T cell receptor beta chain appears in the sequencing data of a study of T-cell memory formation after mild COVID-19. This clonotype showed up just a few times. Its specificity is unknown. The TCR alpha and TCR beta cDNA libraries, bearing sample barcodes and UMIs, were generated by 5'RACE using constant-segment primers. TCRdb redid the calling of the 5' RACE reads with MiXCR, one entry per CDR3 protein. The data contain fewer than 600,000 distinct CDR3 sequences, about 20% of them singletons. Study outcomes and limitations: The study found balanced CD4/CD8 in clones contracting day 15 to 85 and a CD4+ lean in later expanders. Second-wave clones with a day 37 peak had unconfirmed SARS-CoV-2 specificity. That cross-reactive memory joined was suggested by some responding clones appearing in pre-infection memory.

Germline-derived CDR1 and CDR2 are SEHNR and FQNEAQ (reference sequence). V was shortened by 1 base and J by 7 bases, with 14 bases between the two germline ends. The CDR3 runs to 15 residues. The chain carries TRBV7-9 and TRBJ1-5; D not certain. The clonotype comes from an adult woman who had mild COVID-19 (a few samples of this study predate the infection). Cell type and time point are not known. Sequencing was done on a sample of PBMCs or a T cell subset sorted from them (not recorded which). The CDR3 nucleotides are TGTGCCAGCAGCTTAGGGGCCGATCTGGTCCAGCCCCAGCATTTT. This gives the protein CASSLGADLVQPQHF.